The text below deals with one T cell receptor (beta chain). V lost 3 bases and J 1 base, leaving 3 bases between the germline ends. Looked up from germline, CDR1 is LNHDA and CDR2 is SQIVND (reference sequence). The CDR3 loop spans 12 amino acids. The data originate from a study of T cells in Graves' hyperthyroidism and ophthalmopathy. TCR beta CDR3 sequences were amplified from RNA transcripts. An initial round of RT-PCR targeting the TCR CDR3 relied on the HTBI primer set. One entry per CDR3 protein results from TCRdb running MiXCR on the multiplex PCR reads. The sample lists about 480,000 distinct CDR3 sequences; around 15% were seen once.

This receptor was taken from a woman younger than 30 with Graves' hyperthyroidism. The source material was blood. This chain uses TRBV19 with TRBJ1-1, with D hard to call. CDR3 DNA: TGTGCCAGTAGTATTTGGAACACTGAAGCTTTCTTT. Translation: CASSIWNTEAFF.